The 15 T cell receptor beta chains reported below all come from one sample, sequenced in a study of T cell repertoires in cytomegalovirus infection. TCRdb ran MiXCR on the reads and lists one entry per CDR3 protein. The table has around 570,000 distinct CDR3 sequences, 40% seen once. These TCRs' antigens remain unknown. The material was cultured PBMCs, obtained from culture after CMV antigen stimulation. Receptors were obtained from a human donor in good health (CMV status not recorded). Some clones in this sample may be carry-over from other donors' samples.

The J gene is TRBJ2-1, the V gene TRBV7-6; D gene unclear. Trimming cost V 3 bases and J 6 bases, with 6 bases left between them. This CDR3 has 12 amino acids. Per germline, CDR1 SGHVS and CDR2 FNYEAQ. The CDR3 DNA reads TGTGCCAGCAGCTTGCTCCCCAATGAGCAGTTCTTC. It translates to CASSLLPNEQFF.

The chain couples TRBV18 to TRBJ1-4; D unresolved. CDR3 length: 13 amino acids. Germline V lookup: CDR1 KGHSH, CDR2 LQKENI. V lost 2 bases and J lost 0, with 1 base in between. The CDR3: CASSPTTNEKLFF. The CDR3 DNA follows: TGTGCCAGCTCACCAACAACTAATGAAAAACTGTTTTTT.

This clonotype was counted a single time. V and J are TRBV6-6 and TRBJ2-7; 10 bases line up with TRBD2. J lost 4 bases, V lost 2 bases, and 2 bases had no gene match. Germline V gene data show CDR1 as MNHNY and CDR2 as SVGAGI (reference sequence). This CDR3 region has 14 residues. The CDR3 DNA is TGTGCCAGCAGTTACGCTAGCGGGAGATACGAGCAGTACTTC. It yields the protein CASSYASGRYEQYF.

This chain joins TRBV11-2 and TRBJ1-1, with 9 nucleotides matching TRBD1. The V gene's germline CDR1 is SGHAT and CDR2 FQNNGV. The CDR3 has 15 residues. After removal of 3 bases from V and 7 bases from J, the junction contained 9 bases not matched to a gene. The CDR3 coding sequence is TGTGCCAGCAGCTTTTCTACAGGGGGCCTAGTTGAAGCTTTCTTT. It codes for CASSFSTGGLVEAFF.

The J gene is TRBJ1-6, the V gene TRBV15; the D is unclear. CDR3 length equals 13 residues. Germline CDR1 and CDR2: LNHNV and YYDKDF (reference sequence). V was cut by 1 base and J by 10 bases, with 8 bases left in between. The CDR3 is CATSRALASPLHF. The CDR3 nucleotides are TGTGCCACCAGCAGAGCCCTTGCGTCACCCCTCCACTTT.

This chain uses TRBV6-6 with TRBJ1-1, with no clear D. The germline V and J ends were trimmed by 5 bases and 6 bases, with 13 bases remaining between them. This CDR3 contains 13 residues. Germline V lookup: CDR1 MNHNY, CDR2 SVGAGI (reference sequence). CDR3 protein: CASSESSKAEAFF. The CDR3 nucleotides are TGTGCCAGCAGTGAATCGAGTAAAGCTGAAGCTTTCTTT.

This clonotype has only one observation. J is TRBJ1-1 and V is TRBV6-5; 8 bases are a match to TRBD1. Germline lookup yields CDR1 MNHEY and CDR2 SVGAGI. CDR3 length equals 19 residues. The V segment lost 6 bases and the J segment 1 base; nucleotides outside the gene matches: 19. The CDR3 sequence: CASRPLYRGLAVRNTEAFF. The CDR3 DNA reads as TGTGCCAGCAGACCACTTTACAGGGGGTTGGCTGTCCGGAACACTGAAGCTTTCTTT.

This clonotype was counted only a few times. The V call is TRBV20-1, the J call TRBJ1-2; D is unresolved. CDR3 length equals 15 residues. V shed 0 bases and J shed 7 bases, with 18 bases lying between them. CDR1 is DFQATT and CDR2 is SNEGSKA in the germline V gene (reference sequence). The CDR3 loop is CSARDLKGLGFGYTF. DNA of the CDR3: TGCAGTGCTAGAGATCTGAAGGGATTGGGGTTTGGCTACACCTTC.

This clonotype was found a few times. V and J are TRBV7-2 and TRBJ2-3; D uncertain. V shed 5 bases and J shed 4 bases, with 10 bases lying between them. Germline CDR1 SGHTA, CDR2 FQGNSA. The CDR3 contains 13 residues. The CDR3 here is CASSVQIPDTQYF. For the CDR3, the DNA is TGTGCCAGCAGCGTTCAGATCCCAGATACGCAGTATTTT.

The V gene is TRBV11-2, the J gene TRBJ2-3, with D hard to call. This CDR3 contains 13 residues. Germline CDR1 SGHAT, CDR2 FQNNGV. The germline V and J ends were trimmed by 0 bases and 10 bases, with 11 bases remaining between them. The CDR3 here is CASSLDTGLPQYF. The DNA of the CDR3 is TGTGCCAGCAGCTTAGACACCGGGCTGCCGCAGTATTTT.

This clonotype was seen a handful of times. The chain carries TRBV7-2 and TRBJ1-5; D gene ambiguous. Trimming pared 1 base from V and 3 bases from J, leaving 10 bases between. The V gene's germline CDR1 is SGHTA and CDR2 FQGNSA. This CDR3 has 15 amino acids. CDR3 nucleotides: TGTGCCAGCAGCTTAGTTCTCGGCGACAATCAGCCCCAGCATTTT. This encodes CASSLVLGDNQPQHF.

This clonotype was picked up a small number of times. The CDR3 here is CASVGQAVYQPQHF. The CDR3 DNA is TGTGCCAGTGTGGGACAAGCTGTTTATCAGCCCCAGCATTTT. This sequence joins TRBV19 and TRBJ1-5; D perhaps matches TRBD1 (6 bases). CDR1 and CDR2 from the germline V gene are LNHDA and SQIVND (reference sequence). Trimming removed 8 bases from V and 5 bases from J, with 16 bases in between. This CDR3 has 14 residues.

Many counts were recorded for this clonotype. The chain combines TRBV7-6 with TRBJ2-1; D gene uncertain. CDR1 is SGHVS, CDR2 FNYEAQ, per germline. The V gene lost 0 bases and the J gene lost 4 bases, with 7 bases spanning the gap. The CDR3 extends over 14 amino acids. CDR3 loop: CASSLAGRYNEQFF. As DNA, the CDR3 is TGTGCCAGCAGCTTAGCGGGCAGATACAATGAGCAGTTCTTC.

The chain employs TRBV11-2 and TRBJ2-7; D remains ambiguous. V was cut by 1 base and J by 6 bases, with 13 bases left in between. CDR3 length equals 14 residues. Germline CDR1 is SGHAT and CDR2 is FQNNGV. CDR3 in DNA: TGTGCCAGCAGCTTAGGGCAGACAACTGGCGAGCAGTACTTC. Translation: CASSLGQTTGEQYF.

This clonotype has just a few counts. This chain uses TRBV12-5 with TRBJ2-1; no reliable D call. The CDR3 runs to 15 residues. Trimming shortened V by 6 bases and J by 2 bases, and 14 bases separated the two germline ends. The germline CDR1 and CDR2 sequences are LGHNT and FRNRAP. The DNA of the CDR3 is TGTGCTAGTGGCCGGCTACTGAGCCCCTACAATGAGCAGTTCTTC. Amino acids: CASGRLLSPYNEQFF.